This T cell receptor (beta chain) was observed in a study of T-cell memory formation after mild COVID-19. Notes on the study in general: The pre-infection memory compartment contained some responding clones, suggesting cross-reactive memory joined. SARS-CoV-2 specificity of second-wave clones peaking day 37 was unconfirmed.

TCRdb redid the calling of the 5' RACE reads with MiXCR, one entry per CDR3 protein. The sample shows hundreds of thousands of distinct CDR3 sequences, roughly 25% of them seen only once. For this clonotype: Its cognate antigen is unknown.

The sequence derives from an adult woman who had mild COVID-19 (a few samples of this study predate the infection). Cell type and time point are not known. Sequenced sample: PBMCs or a T cell subset sorted from them (not recorded which).

As DNA, the CDR3 is TGCAGTGCTCCATTAGGGGTTGAGCAGTTCTTC. This translates into CSAPLGVEQFF. The gene calls are TRBV20-1 and TRBJ2-1; D may be TRBD1 (5 bases). Germline assignment: CDR1 DFQATT and CDR2 SNEGSKA (reference sequence). With 5 bases removed from V and 9 bases from J, the gap between germline ends came to 11 bases. CDR3 size: 11 residues.